This entry concerns a single T cell receptor beta chain. What it binds is not known. The source of the sample is a study of OX40 agonist ivuxolimab in advanced cancers. V dropped 5 bases and J dropped 4 bases, with 8 bases sitting between them. Germline V gene lookup returns CDR1 LNHDA and CDR2 SQIVND (reference sequence). The CDR3 spans 12 residues. General observations from the study: Both blood CD4+ and CD8+ T cells showed clonal growth by week 6 at 0.1 to 3.0 mg/kg.

Some clones are missing from TCRdb's copy, which holds only in-frame ones; the method was immunoSEQ multiplex PCR. The sample includes 25,000 to 35,000 clones, 60% to 85% seen only once; the top ten take under 25%. This rearrangement joins TRBV19 to TRBJ1-2; unclear D gene. The sequencing here drew on CD4+ or CD8+ T cells sorted from blood, taken in a trial of the OX40 agonist ivuxolimab. The receptor was derived from an adult with an advanced solid tumor such as melanoma, head and neck, liver or kidney cancer. For the CDR3, the DNA is TGTGCCAGTAGTCTCAATTTCTATGGCTACACCTTC. Protein sequence: CASSLNFYGYTF. The variable domain in full, completed from reference TRBV19 and TRBJ1-2, reads DGGITQSPKYLFRKEGQNVTLSCEQNLNHDAMYWYRQDPGQGLRLIYYSQIVNDFQKGDIAEGYSVSREKKESFPLTVTSAQKNPTAFYLCASSLNFYGYTFGSGTRLTVV.